This TCR beta chain emerged from a study of shared clonotypes between healthy human individuals. This clone was picked up one time. Its specificity is not known. The trim removed 5 bases at V and 4 bases at J, leaving 13 bases unmatched. This CDR3 region has 18 residues. CDR1 is SGHTA and CDR2 is FQGNSA in the germline V gene. General study points: With a few donors compared, around 5.4% of naive CD4 clonotypes were shared.

Produced via immunoSEQ multiplex PCR; TCRdb's table is partial and in-frame only. The repertoire holds 2 million to 3 million clones, with under 95% as singletons. The TCR sequence derives from a man in his late teens or twenties in good health. Some clones in this sample may be carry-over from other donors' samples. Sequences were obtained from naive CD4+ T cells from PBMCs. Documented subset: CD45RA+ positively selected. The chain combines TRBV7-2 with TRBJ2-1; TRBD2 agrees at 11 bases. CDR3 residues: CASSIHSGRALGYNEQFF. CDR3 in DNA: TGTGCCAGCAGCATCCATAGCGGGAGGGCCCTCGGGTACAATGAGCAGTTCTTC.